These 20 T cell receptor beta chains originate from one sample sequenced in a study of follicular helper T cells after annual influenza vaccination. Specified time point: 2015-2016 season, pre-vaccination. Sequencing used immunoSEQ multiplex PCR; TCRdb keeps in-frame clones, though not all of them. The sample holds more than 9,000 clones, roughly 80% seen once. Sample: CXCR5+ CD38- circulating T follicular helper cells from blood, taken on the day of influenza vaccination. Documented subset: circulating Tfh, non-naive CD4+CXCR5+PD-1+ (ICOS+CD38+ or ICOS-CD38-). These TCRs come from an adult who received the influenza vaccine.

The chain employs TRBV11-2 and TRBJ2-7, with 14 bases matching TRBD2. Germline CDR1 is SGHAT and CDR2 is FQNNGV. V dropped 3 bases and J dropped 3; count of bases not matched to a gene: 7. The CDR3 covers 17 residues. The CDR3 DNA follows: TGTGCCAGCAGCTTGGGGACTAGCGGGGGCCCGGGCTACGAGCAGTACTTC. Protein product: CASSLGTSGGPGYEQYF.

The chain couples TRBV6-5 to TRBJ1-2, with D possibly TRBD1 on 5 matching bases. The length of the CDR3 is 14 residues. Looked up from germline, CDR1 is MNHEY and CDR2 is SVGAGI. The V and J ends lost 7 bases and 0 bases respectively, with 12 bases between them. For the CDR3, the DNA is TGTGCCAGCAAACTGGGGGGTTCTAACTATGGCTACACCTTC. It codes for CASKLGGSNYGYTF.

This clone was detected only once. The chain is built from TRBV5-4 and TRBJ2-2; TRBD1 aligns across 7 bases. The ends lost 4 bases at V and 7 bases at J; junction bases unmatched: 10. Germline CDR1 is SGHNT and CDR2 is YYREEE (reference sequence). This CDR3 has 15 amino acids. CDR3 sequence (DNA): TGTGCCAGCAGCGCCGCGGCAGGGGGTCACGGGGAGCTGTTTTTT. Translation: CASSAAAGGHGELFF. Variable domain in full (rest from reference TRBV5-4 and TRBJ2-2): ETGVTQSPTHLIKTRGQQVTLRCSSQSGHNTVSWYQQALGQGPQFIFQYYREEENGRGNFPPRFSGLQFPNYSSELNVNALELDDSALYLCASSAAAGGHGELFFGEGSRLTVL.

The chain employs TRBV5-1 and TRBJ1-1; unclear D gene. The length of the CDR3 is 14 residues. Trimming stripped 0 bases from V and 1 base from J, with 7 bases between. Looked up from germline, CDR1 is SGHRS and CDR2 is YFSETQ. CDR3 sequence (DNA): TGCGCCAGCAGCTTGGTGGCCCAGAACACTGAAGCTTTCTTT. Translation: CASSLVAQNTEAFF.

CDR3 coding DNA: TGTGCCAGCAGCCCCGATGCCAGTCCAAACTATGGCTACACCTTC. Protein product: CASSPDASPNYGYTF. This rearrangement joins TRBV7-3 to TRBJ1-2; D is unresolved. This CDR3 is built from 15 residues. V lost 5 bases and J lost 2, with 15 bases in between. Germline values: CDR1 SGHTA, CDR2 FQGTGA.

The rearrangement joins TRBV19 to TRBJ2-7; no reliable D call. This CDR3 spans 15 amino acids. Germline V gene sequence: CDR1 LNHDA, CDR2 SQIVND (reference sequence). Trimming left V 2 bases short and J 1 base short, with 12 bases between. The CDR3 DNA is TGTGCCAGTAGTATATCAGCAGGTCCTTCCTACGAGCAGTACTTC. Translated: CASSISAGPSYEQYF.

The V gene is TRBV28, the J gene TRBJ2-4; D unresolved. The ends were cut back, 5 bases at V and 0 bases at J, with 2 bases in the middle. The CDR3 has 12 amino acids. From germline, CDR1 is MDHEN and CDR2 SYDVKM. Here the CDR3 DNA reads TGTGCCAGCAGTGAAGCCAAAAACATTCAGTACTTC. Amino acid sequence: CASSEAKNIQYF. Combining the CDR3 with reference TRBV28 and TRBJ2-4 gives the whole variable domain DVKVTQSSRYLVKRTGEKVFLECVQDMDHENMFWYRQDPGLGLRLIYFSYDVKMKEKGDIPEGYSVSREKKERFSLILESASTNQTSMYLCASSEAKNIQYFGAGTRLSVL.

The chain recombines TRBV18 with TRBJ2-2; 10 bases map to TRBD2. The V gene's germline CDR1 is KGHSH and CDR2 LQKENI. The CDR3 runs 19 residues. With 2 bases clipped from V and 0 bases from J, the junction kept 9 bases outside the gene matches. The CDR3 region has the DNA TGTGCCAGCTCACCAAGGCAGCGGGAGGGATCGGCGAACACCGGGGAGCTGTTTTTT. Translation gives CASSPRQREGSANTGELFF. Full variable domain (remainder filled in from reference TRBV18 and TRBJ2-2): NAGVMQNPRHLVRRRGQEARLRCSPMKGHSHVYWYRQLPEEGLKFMVYLQKENIIDESGMPKERFSAEFPKEGPSILRIQQVVRGDSAAYFCASSPRQREGSANTGELFFGEGSRLTVL.

The chain recombines TRBV29-1 with TRBJ2-1, with 10 bases lining up with TRBD1. V trimming: 7 bases; J trimming: 9 bases; junction bases outside the gene matches: 15. Germline V gene lookup returns CDR1 SQVTM and CDR2 ANQGSEA. The CDR3 has 15 residues. CDR3 sequence: CSGGISGQGLAEQFF. Written as DNA, the CDR3 is TGCAGCGGGGGGATTTCGGGACAGGGGTTAGCTGAGCAGTTCTTC.

The chain couples TRBV15 to TRBJ2-1, with D perhaps given as TRBD1 or TRBD2 (6 bases each). V lost 5 bases and J 10 bases, leaving 18 bases between the germline ends. The CDR3 loop spans 14 amino acids. Germline loops: CDR1 LNHNV, CDR2 YYDKDF (reference sequence). CDR3 in amino acids: CATSRGGTAIEQFF. The DNA of the CDR3 is TGTGCCACCAGCCGAGGGGGGACGGCTATCGAGCAGTTCTTC.

The chain couples TRBV19 to TRBJ1-2; 9 nucleotides match TRBD1. J gave up 6 bases and V 6 bases, and 11 bases lay outside the gene matches. The CDR3 loop spans 15 amino acids. CDR1 and CDR2 (germline): LNHDA, SQIVND (reference sequence). CDR3 DNA: TGTGCCAGTAGAAATTGGGACAGGGTGTTAGATGGCTACACCTTC. Protein: CASRNWDRVLDGYTF.

The V call is TRBV2, the J call TRBJ1-5, with D possibly matching TRBD1 (5 bases). The V gene lost 7 bases and the J gene lost 6 bases, with 10 bases spanning the gap. The CDR3 totals 12 residues. CDR1 is SNHLY, CDR2 FYNNEI, per germline. This CDR3 reads CASKGRVQPQHF. CDR3 DNA sequence: TGTGCCAGCAAGGGGCGGGTTCAGCCCCAGCATTTT.

J is TRBJ2-3 and V is TRBV30; TRBD2 agrees at 10 bases. The ends lost 0 bases at V and 5 bases at J; junction bases unmatched: 2. CDR1 is GTSNPN, CDR2 SVGIG, per germline (reference sequence). CDR3 length equals 14 residues. CDR3 nucleotides: TGTGCCTGGAGTGTAGCGGGAGGGAAAGATACGCAGTATTTT. It yields the protein CAWSVAGGKDTQYF.

The chain joins TRBV6-1 to TRBJ1-2; TRBD1 agrees at 11 bases. Trimming at V came to 6 bases and at J to 4 bases, leaving 7 bases not matched to a gene. Germline values: CDR1 MNHNS, CDR2 SASEGT. The CDR3 is made up of 15 amino acids. This CDR3 reads CASRPGQGASYGYTF. CDR3 bases: TGTGCCAGCAGACCTGGACAGGGGGCGAGCTATGGCTACACCTTC.

The chain combines TRBV6-5 with TRBJ1-2; TRBD1 might be the D (6 bases). Germline V lookup: CDR1 MNHEY, CDR2 SVGAGI. This CDR3 is 15 amino acids long. V lost 2 bases, J lost 2 bases, and 12 bases lay in between. CDR3 residues: CASSYAGARNYGYTF. The DNA for the CDR3 is TGTGCCAGCAGTTACGCAGGGGCCCGGAACTATGGCTACACCTTC.

This rearrangement joins TRBV6-5 to TRBJ2-3; no clear D gene. This CDR3 is built from 14 residues. Per the germline V gene, CDR1 is MNHEY and CDR2 is SVGAGI. V lost 6 bases to trimming and J lost 5 bases, with 15 bases between them. CDR3 region: CASRSGLWGDTQYF. The CDR3 DNA reads as TGTGCCAGCAGGTCGGGCCTCTGGGGAGATACGCAGTATTTT.

This clone was seen once. The rearrangement links TRBV11-1 to TRBJ1-2, with 8 nucleotides matching TRBD1. V lost 5 bases and J lost 5; bases outside the gene matches: 10. CDR3 size: 15 residues. The germline CDR1 and CDR2 sequences are SGHAT and FQDESV (reference sequence). Here the CDR3 reads CASSRDGQGAYGYTF. CDR3 sequence (DNA): TGTGCCAGCAGCCGAGACGGCCAGGGGGCATATGGCTACACCTTC.

The chain combines TRBV6-1 with TRBJ1-1, with TRBD1 as a possible D gene (5 bases). This CDR3 region has 12 residues. The germline V and J ends were trimmed by 5 bases and 7 bases, with 11 bases remaining between them. Per germline, CDR1 MNHNS and CDR2 SASEGT. The CDR3 reads CASSWGRGEAFF. CDR3 DNA: TGTGCCAGCAGTTGGGGCCGAGGTGAAGCTTTCTTT.

The chain recombines TRBV4-2 with TRBJ2-3, with no clear D. V was trimmed by 0 bases and J by 2 bases, leaving 15 bases between them. The germline CDR1 and CDR2 sequences are LGHNA and YNFKEQ. The CDR3 has 17 residues. The CDR3 here is CASSQEAEWRSTDTQYF. DNA for the CDR3: TGTGCCAGCAGCCAAGAAGCTGAGTGGCGGTCCACAGATACGCAGTATTTT.

The chain carries TRBV18 and TRBJ2-2; TRBD1 matches at 7 bases. V lost 5 bases and J lost 7; bases outside the gene matches: 7. This CDR3 comprises 14 residues. Germline CDR1 KGHSH, CDR2 LQKENI. CDR3: CASSTTGLDGELFF. The CDR3, as DNA: TGTGCCAGCTCAACGACAGGGTTGGACGGGGAGCTGTTTTTT.